This section outlines one TCR beta chain sequence together with its context. The sample belongs to a study of cytomegalovirus exposure and HLA in healthy donors. The germline CDR1 and CDR2 sequences are SNHLY and FYNNEI. V was pared by 8 bases and J by 5 bases, with 18 bases of the junction left unmatched. This CDR3 has 17 residues. The PCR used 60 Vbeta and 13 Jbeta primers. Produced via immunoSEQ multiplex PCR; TCRdb's table is partial and in-frame only. The table records 160,000 or so clones, 70% to 80% of them present only once. V gene TRBV2 combines with J gene TRBJ2-5; 9 bases match TRBD1. This clonotype was sampled from a man aged 18-30 years in good health and CMV-seropositive. The source material was PBMCs. This CDR3 reads CASGDGDRVTFSETQYF. The CDR3 nucleotides are TGTGCCAGCGGGGACGGGGACAGGGTAACGTTTTCGGAGACCCAGTACTTC.